This is a list of T cell receptor beta chains from one sample in a study of T cells in localized non-small cell lung cancer. Data came from immunoSEQ multiplex PCR; TCRdb stores just in-frame clones and leaves some out. The sample lists around 15,000 clones; approximately 89% were seen once. The sequencing here drew on peripheral blood mononuclear cells, taken before any cancer treatment. Receptors originate from a man aged 40 to 70 with stage III lung adenocarcinoma. Both conserved end residues are part of each CDR3. The D gene is left open where the match is weak. Size is stated for part of the rows, as once, few or many counts, or as a class when the clone is expanded.

j_gene	abundance	d_gene	v_gene	CDR3aa	CDR3nt
TRBJ1-2	.	.	TRBV28	CASSYKGRNYGYTF	TGTGCCAGCAGTTACAAAGGCAGAAACTATGGCTACACCTTC
TRBJ2-7	.	.	TRBV19	CASRGDSYEQYF	TGTGCCAGTAGGGGAGACTCCTACGAGCAGTACTTC
TRBJ2-5	.	.	TRBV19	CASSMSGAETQYF	TGTGCCAGTAGTATGTCGGGAGCAGAGACCCAGTACTTC
TRBJ2-7	.	.	TRBV19	CASSISRVYEQYF	TGTGCCAGTAGTATCTCCAGGGTTTACGAGCAGTACTTC
TRBJ2-3	once	.	TRBV12-1	CASSFDGGVDTQYF	TGTGCCAGCAGCTTTGACGGAGGGGTAGATACGCAGTATTTT
TRBJ2-1	few	TRBD1	TRBV6-4	CASSPGQGNNEQFF	TGTGCCAGCAGTCCGGGACAGGGCAACAATGAGCAGTTCTTC
TRBJ1-2	.	.	TRBV14	CASSQTRDYGYTF	TGTGCCAGCAGCCAAACGCGCGACTATGGCTACACCTTC
TRBJ2-7	.	.	TRBV10-3	CAIRDLGSGPYEQYF	TGTGCCATCAGGGACCTGGGCTCTGGCCCCTACGAGCAGTACTTC
TRBJ2-3	.	.	TRBV7-2	CASSPGRGDTQYF	TGTGCCAGCAGCCCGGGACGGGGGGATACGCAGTATTTT
TRBJ2-5	.	.	TRBV12-5	CAGGRKETQYF	TGTGCTGGGGGGAGGAAAGAGACCCAGTACTTC
TRBJ2-7	.	.	TRBV5-8	CASSLGSGAYEQYF	TGTGCCAGCAGCTTGGGCTCAGGGGCCTACGAGCAGTACTTC
TRBJ1-2	.	.	TRBV27	CASSLEGGGYGYTF	TGTGCCAGCAGTTTGGAAGGGGGTGGCTATGGCTACACCTTC
TRBJ2-1	.	TRBD2	TRBV29-1	CSVVGLAGPYNEQFF	TGCAGCGTTGTTGGGCTAGCGGGACCCTACAATGAGCAGTTCTTC
TRBJ2-7	.	TRBD1	TRBV6-6	CASSRGQNYEQYF	TGTGCCAGCAGCCGGGGACAGAACTACGAGCAGTACTTC
TRBJ2-1	.	.	TRBV2	CASSEYRYNEQFF	TGTGCCAGCAGTGAGTACCGGTACAATGAGCAGTTCTTC
TRBJ2-1	.	TRBD2	TRBV4-3	CASSQELAEMDEQFF	TGCGCCAGCAGCCAAGAGCTAGCGGAGATGGATGAGCAGTTCTTC
TRBJ1-3	.	.	TRBV5-1	CASSHGQTGNTIYF	TGCGCCAGCAGCCACGGACAAACGGGAAACACCATATATTTT
TRBJ2-5	.	.	TRBV14	CASSQESGAGKTQYF	TGTGCCAGCAGCCAAGAGTCAGGGGCAGGAAAGACCCAGTACTTC
TRBJ2-1	.	TRBD2	TRBV10-3	CAAGTSGRNEQFF	TGTGCCGCCGGGACTAGCGGTAGGAATGAGCAGTTCTTC
TRBJ2-3	.	.	TRBV6-1	CASSQGFTGDTQYF	TGTGCCAGCAGCCAGGGGTTCACGGGAGATACGCAGTATTTT
TRBJ1-1	.	.	TRBV7-6	CASSLWENTEAFF	TGTGCCAGCAGCTTATGGGAGAACACTGAAGCTTTCTTT
TRBJ1-1	.	.	TRBV13	CASSTQGHTEAFF	TGTGCCAGCAGCACGCAGGGACACACTGAAGCTTTCTTT
TRBJ2-1	.	.	TRBV2	CASSEWGYDEQFF	TGTGCCAGCAGTGAATGGGGGTACGATGAGCAGTTCTTC
TRBJ2-7	.	.	TRBV7-2	CASSSTWSQAEQYF	TGTGCCAGCAGCTCGACCTGGTCCCAGGCCGAGCAGTACTTC
TRBJ2-1	.	.	TRBV11-2	CASSSYRAYSYNEQFF	TGTGCCAGCAGCTCATACCGGGCCTACTCCTACAATGAGCAGTTCTTC
TRBJ2-7	.	.	TRBV2	CASCDPSLNGSKSSSYEQYF	TGTGCCAGCTGCGACCCCTCTCTAAATGGCTCCAAATCCAGCTCCTACGAGCAGTACTTC
TRBJ1-4	.	.	TRBV7-9	CASSFLTPVGEKLFF	TGTGCCAGCAGCTTCCTGACACCGGTTGGTGAAAAACTGTTTTTT
TRBJ1-4	.	TRBD1	TRBV15	CATSRERRGRDEKLFF	TGTGCCACCAGCAGAGAAAGGAGGGGGCGCGATGAAAAACTGTTTTTT
TRBJ1-3	.	.	TRBV4-1	CASSQPGQTSGNTIYF	TGCGCCAGCAGCCAACCCGGACAGACCTCTGGAAACACCATATATTTT
TRBJ1-1	.	.	TRBV18	CASSPDVRNTEAFF	TGTGCCAGCTCACCAGACGTTAGAAACACTGAAGCTTTCTTT
TRBJ2-7	.	TRBD1	TRBV6-5	CASSRGQAEQYF	TGTGCCAGCAGCCGAGGACAGGCCGAGCAGTACTTC
TRBJ2-5	.	.	TRBV6-5	CASSYSFGQVETQYF	TGTGCCAGCAGTTACTCATTTGGGCAGGTTGAGACCCAGTACTTC
TRBJ2-3	.	.	TRBV30	CAWSQGGGDTDTQYF	TGTGCCTGGAGTCAGGGGGGCGGGGACACAGATACGCAGTATTTT
TRBJ2-7	.	TRBD2	TRBV5-1	CASSLAAGGRYEQYF	TGCGCCAGCAGCTTGGCTGCGGGAGGGCGGTACGAGCAGTACTTC
TRBJ2-5	.	TRBD1	TRBV5-4	CASSSPTGPQETQYF	TGTGCCAGCAGCTCCCCGACAGGGCCCCAAGAGACCCAGTACTTC
TRBJ1-5	.	.	TRBV2	CASRDAGGGSAQHF	TGTGCCAGCAGGGATGCAGGAGGGGGGTCTGCCCAGCATTTT
TRBJ1-1	.	.	TRBV28	CASSFRPASEAFF	TGTGCCAGCAGTTTTCGGCCAGCTTCTGAAGCTTTCTTT